One sample yielded the 16 T cell receptor beta chains listed below, sequenced in a study of radiotherapy plus CTLA-4 blockade in lung cancer. Clones were sequenced by immunoSEQ multiplex PCR, and TCRdb holds only the in-frame ones, with some missing. The table has around 99,000 clones, approximately 86% seen once. This sample comprised peripheral blood, obtained from a patient treated with radiotherapy plus ipilimumab. Every receptor here comes from a human donor with non-small cell lung cancer that progressed on radiotherapy plus ipilimumab.

This chain uses TRBV30 with TRBJ1-1; D might be TRBD1 (6 bases). The CDR3 has 14 amino acids. Germline CDR1 is GTSNPN and CDR2 is SVGIG (reference sequence). V was clipped by 0 bases and J by 1 base, with 9 bases between them. As DNA, the CDR3 is TGTGCCTGGAGTGTACGGGGGCCGAACACTGAAGCTTTCTTT. As protein: CAWSVRGPNTEAFF.

The chain combines TRBV7-9 with TRBJ1-2, with D unclear. V was shortened by 4 bases and J by 8 bases, with 8 bases between the two germline ends. CDR3 length equals 11 residues. CDR1 is SEHNR, CDR2 FQNEAQ, per germline (reference sequence). CDR3 loop: CASSSERGYTF. DNA of the CDR3: TGTGCCAGCAGCTCTGAAAGAGGCTACACCTTC.

This clone was seen a handful of times. The V and J genes are TRBV5-4 and TRBJ2-2, with D possibly matching TRBD2 (5 bases). In germline, CDR1 is SGHNT, CDR2 YYREEE (reference sequence). The ends were cut back, 0 bases at V and 4 bases at J, with 13 bases in the middle. The CDR3 has 16 amino acids. Here the CDR3 DNA reads TGTGCCAGCAGCTTGGAACCGACACGGGGCACCGGGGAGCTGTTTTTT. It translates to CASSLEPTRGTGELFF.

The gene calls are TRBV9 and TRBJ2-2; tentatively, D is TRBD2 (5 bases). Germline loops: CDR1 SGDLS, CDR2 YYNGEE. Trimming pared 0 bases from V and 7 bases from J, leaving 10 bases between. CDR3 length equals 14 residues. Written as DNA, the CDR3 is TGTGCCAGCAGCGTAGGGGTCGCGGGCGGGGAGCTGTTTTTT. Its protein is CASSVGVAGGELFF.

The chain couples TRBV15 to TRBJ1-5, with TRBD1 identical over 7 bases. This CDR3 region has 17 residues. V shed 2 bases, J shed 0 bases, and the junction held 7 bases outside the gene matches. Germline V gene lookup returns CDR1 LNHNV and CDR2 YYDKDF (reference sequence). CDR3 in amino acids: CATSRSKDRHSNQPQHF. The CDR3 coding sequence is TGTGCCACCAGCAGATCAAAGGACAGGCATAGCAATCAGCCCCAGCATTTT. The whole variable domain, filled in from reference TRBV15 and TRBJ1-5, reads DAMVIQNPRYQVTQFGKPVTLSCSQTLNHNVMYWYQQKSSQAPKLLFHYYDKDFNNEADTPDNFQSRRPNTSFCFLDIRSPGLGDTAMYLCATSRSKDRHSNQPQHFGDGTRLSIL.

The rearrangement joins TRBV6-5 to TRBJ1-2; 9 bases match TRBD1. Per the germline V gene, CDR1 is MNHEY and CDR2 is SVGAGI. The J segment lost 8 bases and the V segment lost 4 bases, leaving 8 bases of the junction unmatched. The CDR3 extends over 14 amino acids. The CDR3 DNA sequence: TGTGCCAGCAGTTGGTTACAGGGGGCGGGAGGCTACACCTTC. Translation gives CASSWLQGAGGYTF.

The count of this clone is one. This chain connects TRBV5-6 to TRBJ2-1, with TRBD2 matching 11 bases. The CDR3 is made up of 17 amino acids. CDR1 is SGHDT, CDR2 YYEEEE, per germline. V shed 2 bases and J 10 bases; nucleotides not matched to a gene: 14. The CDR3 region is CASSFRVGLAGGEEQFF. The CDR3 DNA sequence: TGTGCCAGCAGCTTTAGGGTGGGGCTAGCGGGAGGTGAAGAGCAGTTCTTC.

The V call is TRBV5-1, the J call TRBJ2-1; 7 bases align to TRBD2. V was pared by 6 bases and J by 7 bases, with 10 bases of the junction left unmatched. The CDR3 is 14 amino acids. Per the germline V gene, CDR1 is SGHRS and CDR2 is YFSETQ. In nucleotides, the CDR3 is TGCGCCAGCACCTGGGTCTCCGGGGGGAATGAGCAGTTCTTC. Translating gives CASTWVSGGNEQFF.

The chain combines TRBV5-1 with TRBJ2-2; 13 bases line up with TRBD2. CDR3 length equals 19 residues. Losses at the gene ends were 0 bases for V and 6 bases for J; bases not matched to a gene: 11. Germline CDR1 and CDR2: SGHRS and YFSETQ. CDR3 nucleotide sequence: TGCGCCAGCAGCTTGGGCACTAGCGGGAGGGCCGGCAGCCCCGGGGAGCTGTTTTTT. Its translation: CASSLGTSGRAGSPGELFF.

This CDR3 is CASSLGLMNTEAFF. DNA for the CDR3: TGCGCCAGCAGCTTGGGGCTTATGAACACTGAAGCTTTCTTT. The rearrangement uses TRBV5-1 and TRBJ1-1; D remains unclear. The germline V and J ends were trimmed by 0 bases and 0 bases, with 6 bases remaining between them. The CDR3 contains 14 residues. The germline V gene has CDR1 SGHRS and CDR2 YFSETQ.

This clone was counted once. The chain joins TRBV21-1 to TRBJ2-1. TRBV21-1 is a listed pseudogene. The CDR3 has 10 amino acids. The DNA for the CDR3 is TGTGCCAGCAAATCCCAAAAGGGGTTCTTC. This sequence encodes CASKSQKGFF.

The rearrangement uses TRBV4-2 and TRBJ2-5; TRBD2 is a possible D gene (5 bases). From germline, CDR1 is LGHNA and CDR2 YNFKEQ. This CDR3 is 14 amino acids long. Trimming removed 3 bases at V and 5 bases at J, with 13 bases between. CDR3 coding DNA: TGTGCCAGCAGCCATCCAGGACTCGGGGAGACCCAGTACTTC. Amino acids: CASSHPGLGETQYF.

This clone was recorded a few times. The chain uses TRBV9 and TRBJ2-7; D is possibly TRBD1 (5 bases). The germline V gene has CDR1 SGDLS and CDR2 YYNGEE. Trimming cost V 4 bases and J 6 bases, with 11 bases left between them. This CDR3 has 12 amino acids. The CDR3 protein is CASSPGIGEQYF. DNA for the CDR3: TGTGCCAGCAGCCCAGGGATCGGCGAGCAGTACTTC.

V and J are TRBV5-1 and TRBJ2-3; D perhaps matches TRBD2 (6 bases). Trimming took off 4 bases at V and 0 bases at J, with 9 bases between the two ends. The CDR3 consists of 14 residues. Per germline, CDR1 SGHRS and CDR2 YFSETQ. The CDR3 here is CASSSGSSTDTQYF. CDR3 bases: TGCGCCAGCAGCAGCGGGTCTAGCACAGATACGCAGTATTTT.

The V call is TRBV6-5, the J call TRBJ2-2; 10 bases are shared with TRBD2. Germline values: CDR1 MNHEY, CDR2 SVGAGI. This CDR3 has 15 amino acids. The V segment lost 6 bases and the J segment 5 bases; nucleotides outside the gene matches: 6. This CDR3 is CASSSAGGRTGELFF. CDR3 sequence (DNA): TGTGCCAGCAGCTCAGCGGGAGGGAGAACCGGGGAGCTGTTTTTT.

The gene calls are TRBV25-1 and TRBJ1-3; D is ambiguous. The V and J ends lost 6 bases and 0 bases respectively, with 21 bases between them. CDR1 and CDR2 (germline): MGHDK, SYGVNS. The CDR3 totals 18 residues. CDR3: CASRSHPIWRSSGNTIYF. For the CDR3, the DNA is TGTGCCAGCAGGTCCCACCCAATATGGCGGAGCTCTGGAAACACCATATATTTT.